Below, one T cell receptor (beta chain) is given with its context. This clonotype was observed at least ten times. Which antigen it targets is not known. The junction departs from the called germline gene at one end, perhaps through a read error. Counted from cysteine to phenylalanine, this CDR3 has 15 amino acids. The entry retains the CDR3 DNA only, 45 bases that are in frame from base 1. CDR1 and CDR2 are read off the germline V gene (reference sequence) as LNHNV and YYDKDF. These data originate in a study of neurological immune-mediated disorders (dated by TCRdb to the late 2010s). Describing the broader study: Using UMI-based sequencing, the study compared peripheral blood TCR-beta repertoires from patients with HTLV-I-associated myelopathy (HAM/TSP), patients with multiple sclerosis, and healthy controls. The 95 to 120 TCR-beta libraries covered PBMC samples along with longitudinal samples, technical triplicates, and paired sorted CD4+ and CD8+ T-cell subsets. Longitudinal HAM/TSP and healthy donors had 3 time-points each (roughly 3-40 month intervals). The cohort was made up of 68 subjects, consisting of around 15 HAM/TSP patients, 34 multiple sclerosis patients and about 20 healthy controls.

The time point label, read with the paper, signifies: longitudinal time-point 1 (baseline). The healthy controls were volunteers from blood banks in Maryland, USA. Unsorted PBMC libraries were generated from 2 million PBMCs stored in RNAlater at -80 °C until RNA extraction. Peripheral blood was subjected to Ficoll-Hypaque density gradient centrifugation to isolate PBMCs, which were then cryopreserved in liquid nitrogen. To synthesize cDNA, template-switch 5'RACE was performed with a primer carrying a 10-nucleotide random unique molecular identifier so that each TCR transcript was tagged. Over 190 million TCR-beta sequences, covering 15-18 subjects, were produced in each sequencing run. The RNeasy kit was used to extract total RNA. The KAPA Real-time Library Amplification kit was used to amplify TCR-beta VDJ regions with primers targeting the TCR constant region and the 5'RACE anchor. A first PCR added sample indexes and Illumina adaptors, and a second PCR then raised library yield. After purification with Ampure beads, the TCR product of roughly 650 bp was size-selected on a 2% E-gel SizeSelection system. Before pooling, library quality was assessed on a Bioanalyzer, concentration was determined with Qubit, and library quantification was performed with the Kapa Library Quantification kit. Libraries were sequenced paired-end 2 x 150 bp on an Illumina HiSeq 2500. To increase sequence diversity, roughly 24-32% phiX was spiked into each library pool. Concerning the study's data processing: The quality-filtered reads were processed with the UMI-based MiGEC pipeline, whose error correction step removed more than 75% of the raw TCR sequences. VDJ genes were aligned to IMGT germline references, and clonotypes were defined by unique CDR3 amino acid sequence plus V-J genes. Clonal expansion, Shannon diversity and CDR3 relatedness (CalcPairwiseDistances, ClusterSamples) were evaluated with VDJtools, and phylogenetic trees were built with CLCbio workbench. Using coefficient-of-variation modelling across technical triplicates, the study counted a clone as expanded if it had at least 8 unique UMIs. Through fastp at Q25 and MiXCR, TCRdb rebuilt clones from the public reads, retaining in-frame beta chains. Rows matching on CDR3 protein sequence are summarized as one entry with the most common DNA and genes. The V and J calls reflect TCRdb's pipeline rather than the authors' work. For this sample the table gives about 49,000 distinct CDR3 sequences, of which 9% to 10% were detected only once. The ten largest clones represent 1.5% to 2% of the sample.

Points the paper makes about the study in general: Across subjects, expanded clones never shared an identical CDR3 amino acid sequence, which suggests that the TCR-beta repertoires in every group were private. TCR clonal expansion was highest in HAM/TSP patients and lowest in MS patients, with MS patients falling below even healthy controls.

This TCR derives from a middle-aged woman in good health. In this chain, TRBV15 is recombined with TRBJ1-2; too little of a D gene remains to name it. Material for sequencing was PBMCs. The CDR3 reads CATSGEGYPNYGYTF. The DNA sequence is TGTGCCACCAGCGGAGAGGGATATCCTAACTATGGCTACACCTTC.